This T cell receptor beta chain was sequenced for a study of blood T cell repertoires in COVID-19. Across the study: Nucleic acid was either cDNA or gDNA, and it came from T cells, B-cell-depleted T cells, or PBMCs.

Per the original methods: Reference gene primer amplification gave estimated nucleated cell counts. Assay: immunoSEQ multiplex PCR; the TCRdb copy retains only in-frame clones and omits some. That table supplies the V and J calls and clone size; D and trimming were determined from the DNA. Of 50,000 to 80,000 clones detected, 65% to 90% appear once; the ten largest clones hold around 5.9%. The CDR3 runs 16 residues. CDR1 and CDR2 from the germline V gene are KGHSH and LQKENI. V was shortened by 3 bases and J by 2 bases, with 14 bases between the two germline ends. Sequencing used peripheral blood. This chain links TRBV18 with TRBJ1-5, with D possibly being TRBD1 (6 bases). This TCR was recovered from a woman aged 60-70 years with acute or convalescent COVID-19. The CDR3 DNA reads TGTGCCAGCTCACCCCCCGGACAGCCGGGCAATCAGCCCCAGCATTTT. Translating it yields CASSPPGQPGNQPQHF.